One T cell receptor (beta chain) is described in this entry. Its antigen is unidentified. The data derive from a study of T cells in tumors after PD-1 blockade. About the study: Excluded were patients with checkpoint blockade, immunosuppressants, or radiotherapy or other anti-cancer therapy within 4 weeks. General study results and limits: Only pre- versus post-treatment comparisons showed clonal replacement. Clonal replacement, not reinvigoration, is suggested for expanded exhausted CD8+ clones after therapy.

Assay: immunoSEQ multiplex PCR; the TCRdb copy retains only in-frame clones and omits some. This sample has more than 9,000 clones, with approximately 61% found just once. V lost 0 bases, J lost 4 bases, and 5 bases stayed unmatched. The CDR3 is made up of 16 amino acids. The germline V gene encodes CDR1 SGHRS and CDR2 YFSETQ. The starting material was tumor tissue, obtained after anti-PD-1 treatment. The origin of this receptor is a human donor with basal cell carcinoma. The rearrangement links TRBV5-1 to TRBJ2-7; 12 nucleotides align to TRBD2. CDR3 DNA sequence: TGCGCCAGCAGCTTGGGAGCTAGCGGGAGGGATTACGAGCAGTACTTC. Its protein is CASSLGASGRDYEQYF.